This TCR beta chain was captured in a study of shared clonotypes between healthy human individuals. Per germline, CDR1 MNHEY and CDR2 SMNVEV (reference sequence). V lost 6 bases and J lost 0, with 12 bases in between. The CDR3 is 14 residues long. Only in-frame clones appear in the TCRdb table, and some are missing; sequencing was by immunoSEQ multiplex PCR. The sample carries about 590,000 clones, around 95% recorded once. Naive-designated CD8 cells lacked CD45RO, were positively enriched for CCR7, and omitted terminally differentiated effector memory CD45RA+ cells. The sequenced sample consisted of naive CD8+ T cells sorted from blood. The sequence was collected from a young woman in good health. The J gene is TRBJ2-7, the V gene TRBV27; weak D call: TRBD1 (6 bases). The CDR3 DNA reads TGTGCCAGCAGCACAGGGCCCTCCTCCTACGAGCAGTACTTC. Translating gives CASSTGPSSYEQYF.